The T cell receptor beta chain described here comes from a study of blood T cell repertoires in COVID-19. The overall study: COVID-19 samples collected from the United States, Italy and Spain covered acute and convalescent phases. PBMCs, B-cell-depleted T cells, or T cells were the source of the cDNA or gDNA that made up the material.

Authors' methods: Estimates of nucleated cell counts were drawn from the amplification of reference gene primers. The table came from immunoSEQ multiplex PCR; TCRdb's copy has only in-frame clones and leaves some out. The DNA gave D and trimming, while V, J and clone size come from that table. The table lists around 78,000 clones, around 89% of them singletons, with under 1.5% in the top ten. Trimming removed 1 base from V and 5 bases from J, with 11 bases in between. The CDR3 loop spans 14 amino acids. CDR1 is MNHEY and CDR2 is SMNVEV in the germline V gene (reference sequence). The chain links TRBV27 to TRBJ2-5, with a possible D match to TRBD1 (6 bases). The sample consisted of PBMCs or T cells enriched from blood (not recorded which). This TCR derives from a woman in her forties or fifties with acute COVID-19. CDR3: CASSLYTGLETQYF. For the CDR3, the DNA is TGTGCCAGCAGTTTATACACAGGGTTGGAGACCCAGTACTTC.